A single sample gave rise to the 20 T cell receptor beta chains below, sequenced in a study of vaccination and CD4 T cells after COVID-19. With the Oncomine TCR Beta short-read assay, DNA from cultured CD4+ T cells was sequenced. TCRdb independently ran MiXCR on the PCR reads; one entry per CDR3 protein. Here the sample spans approximately 12,000 distinct CDR3 sequences, around 30% being singletons. No cognate antigen is known for these TCRs. The treatment here: approximately 10-day PBMC culture with coronavirus spike peptide pools or control peptides (ViraFEST assay). Sequenced sample: cultured CD4+ T cells from blood. Source of these receptors: a human donor with COVID-19.

This CDR3 is CSGTTGESPLHF. The DNA for the CDR3 is TGCAGTGGCACGACAGGGGAGTCACCCCTCCACTTT. The genes are TRBV20-1 and TRBJ1-6; 8 nucleotides line up with TRBD1. The V and J ends lost 7 bases and 10 bases, in that order; junction bases with no gene match: 6. Germline CDR1 DFQATT, CDR2 SNEGSKA (reference sequence). This CDR3 contains 12 residues.

The V gene is TRBV5-1, the J gene TRBJ2-7; TRBD1 might be the D (5 bases). The CDR3 extends over 16 amino acids. Between the trimmed V and J ends, which lost 5 bases and 5 bases, there was a span of 23 bases. CDR1 is SGHRS and CDR2 is YFSETQ in the germline V gene. Here the CDR3 reads CASRMGPSPIRHEQYF. CDR3 nucleotides: TGCGCCAGCAGGATGGGGCCATCTCCTATCCGGCACGAGCAGTACTTC.

The J gene is TRBJ1-1, the V gene TRBV7-2; no reliable D call. Germline CDR1 SGHTA, CDR2 FQGNSA. The CDR3 extends over 13 amino acids. Trimming shortened V by 3 bases and J by 1 base, and 6 bases separated the two germline ends. CDR3 bases: TGTGCCAGCAGCTTGATGACGAACACTGAAGCTTTCTTT. This sequence encodes CASSLMTNTEAFF.

The table lists this clonotype with a count of one. The rearrangement joins TRBV6-5 to TRBJ2-5; D unresolved. The CDR3 length is 14 residues. Germline V gives CDR1 MNHEY, CDR2 SVGAGI. V gave up 2 bases and J gave up 1 base, with 8 bases separating them. The CDR3 DNA follows: TGTGCCAGCAGTTACGCAACCTTCCAAGAGACCCAGTACTTC. Translation gives CASSYATFQETQYF.

This clonotype was recorded a few times. The chain combines TRBV7-6 with TRBJ2-2; tentative D call: TRBD1 (6 bases). The CDR3 runs 14 residues. Germline V gene sequence: CDR1 SGHVS, CDR2 FNYEAQ. Trimming pared 1 base from V and 6 bases from J, leaving 9 bases between. The CDR3 region is CASSLVQGPGELFF. CDR3 bases: TGTGCCAGCAGCTTAGTACAGGGCCCCGGGGAGCTGTTTTTT.

This clonotype was detected a few times. The V gene is TRBV15, the J gene TRBJ1-4; D gene ambiguous. The V end was cut by 1 base, the J end by 0 bases, with 6 bases between. The V gene's germline CDR1 is LNHNV and CDR2 YYDKDF (reference sequence). The CDR3 has 15 residues. In DNA form, the CDR3 reads TGTGCCACCAGCAGAGGGGCTGCAACTAATGAAAAACTGTTTTTT. Translation: CATSRGAATNEKLFF. The full variable domain, its missing parts supplied by reference TRBV15 and TRBJ1-4, is DAMVIQNPRYQVTQFGKPVTLSCSQTLNHNVMYWYQQKSSQAPKLLFHYYDKDFNNEADTPDNFQSRRPNTSFCFLDIRSPGLGDTAMYLCATSRGAATNEKLFFGSGTQLSVL.

The rearrangement joins TRBV10-2 to TRBJ2-2; the match to TRBD1 covers 8 bases. In germline, CDR1 is WSHSY, CDR2 SAAADI. V was pared by 3 bases and J by 4 bases, with 1 base of the junction left unmatched. The CDR3 is 14 amino acids. The CDR3: CASSEDRGTGELFF. CDR3 sequence (DNA): TGCGCCAGCAGTGAAGACAGGGGCACCGGGGAGCTGTTTTTT.

This chain links TRBV7-3 with TRBJ1-1, with D maybe TRBD1 (6 bases). Germline CDR1 is SGHTA and CDR2 is FQGTGA. This CDR3 comprises 14 residues. V lost 2 bases, J lost 5 bases, and 12 bases lay in between. The DNA of the CDR3 is TGTGCCAGCAGCTTAGGGAAGGGGGGGACTGAAGCTTTCTTT. The encoded protein is CASSLGKGGTEAFF.

V and J are TRBV4-2 and TRBJ2-5, with TRBD2 identical over 8 bases. V lost 4 bases and J lost 2; bases outside the gene matches: 12. CDR1 is LGHNA, CDR2 YNFKEQ, per germline. The CDR3 is 17 amino acids. For the CDR3, the DNA is TGTGCCAGCAGCCCCGGGGGGGCGGGGGAGAAACAAGAGACCCAGTACTTC. Its translation: CASSPGGAGEKQETQYF.

The chain carries TRBV11-2 and TRBJ1-2; 9 nucleotides match TRBD1. The CDR3 contains 16 residues. The germline gives CDR1 SGHAT, CDR2 FQNNGV. The ends lost 3 bases at V and 4 bases at J; junction bases unmatched: 9. CDR3 coding DNA: TGTGCCAGCAGCTTTCTTGGGGGGACAGGGCCCTATGGCTACACCTTC. This codes for CASSFLGGTGPYGYTF.

The chain carries TRBV19 and TRBJ1-3; D not certain. The germline V gene encodes CDR1 LNHDA and CDR2 SQIVND (reference sequence). V lost 5 bases and J 4 bases, leaving 9 bases between the germline ends. The CDR3 has 13 residues. The DNA of the CDR3 is TGTGCCAGTAGTGGGGTGTTAGGAAACACCATATATTTT. As protein: CASSGVLGNTIYF.

This clonotype was seen a handful of times. The V and J genes are TRBV18 and TRBJ2-5; 8 bases match TRBD2. The germline gives CDR1 KGHSH, CDR2 LQKENI. V lost 4 bases, J lost 1 base, and 5 bases stayed unmatched. The CDR3 contains 15 residues. CDR3 amino acids: CASSLKSGGQETQYF. The CDR3 DNA follows: TGTGCCAGCTCACTGAAAAGCGGGGGCCAAGAGACCCAGTACTTC.

The V call is TRBV7-8, the J call TRBJ2-3, with TRBD1 identical over 10 bases. With 4 bases clipped from V and 4 bases from J, the junction kept 8 bases outside the gene matches. Germline V gives CDR1 SGHVS, CDR2 FQNEAQ. The CDR3 sequence is 16 residues long. Here the CDR3 DNA reads TGTGCCAGCAGCTCGCCCGGGACAGGGGCATCAGATACGCAGTATTTT. Translating gives CASSSPGTGASDTQYF.

This clonotype is medium-sized in the sample. J is TRBJ1-6 and V is TRBV27; D gene unclear. V shed 2 bases and J shed 10 bases, with 12 bases lying between them. The length of the CDR3 is 14 residues. Germline CDR1 reads MNHEY; CDR2 reads SMNVEV (reference sequence). CDR3 sequence: CASSLRVYESPLHF. The CDR3 coding sequence is TGTGCCAGCAGTTTAAGGGTCTACGAGTCACCCCTCCACTTT.

The chain links TRBV19 to TRBJ2-7, with D tentatively TRBD1 (6 bases). Germline assignment: CDR1 LNHDA and CDR2 SQIVND (reference sequence). The CDR3 runs to 14 residues. Trimming removed 6 bases from V and 5 bases from J, with 17 bases in between. The CDR3 region is CASSRTALGNEQYF. The DNA of the CDR3 is TGTGCCAGTAGCAGGACAGCGTTAGGAAACGAGCAGTACTTC. The complete variable domain, with remaining parts taken from reference TRBV19 and TRBJ2-7, reads DGGITQSPKYLFRKEGQNVTLSCEQNLNHDAMYWYRQDPGQGLRLIYYSQIVNDFQKGDIAEGYSVSREKKESFPLTVTSAQKNPTAFYLCASSRTALGNEQYFGPGTRLTVT.

This clonotype counts as medium-sized. This chain uses TRBV30 with TRBJ1-2; D is uncertain. Trimming took 0 bases from V and 4 from J, leaving 12 bases between them. CDR3 length: 14 residues. Germline loops: CDR1 GTSNPN, CDR2 SVGIG (reference sequence). CDR3 sequence reads: CAWSVLGRTYGYTF. As DNA, the CDR3 is TGTGCCTGGAGTGTACTGGGCAGGACCTATGGCTACACCTTC.

The rearrangement links TRBV27 to TRBJ2-7, with 7 bases fitting TRBD1. CDR1 and CDR2 (germline): MNHEY, SMNVEV (reference sequence). The CDR3 is 11 amino acids. After removal of 10 bases from V and 5 bases from J, the junction contained 5 bases not matched to a gene. The CDR3 loop is CATGGFDEQYF. In DNA form, the CDR3 reads TGTGCCACAGGGGGTTTTGACGAGCAGTACTTC.

This clonotype appeared a few times. The chain employs TRBV11-2 and TRBJ1-1; TRBD1 might be the D (6 bases). The CDR3 is 14 amino acids. Germline lookup yields CDR1 SGHAT and CDR2 FQNNGV. Trimming cost V 5 bases and J 1 base, with 11 bases left between them. As DNA, the CDR3 is TGTGCCAGCAGCATATCGACAGGGAACACTGAAGCTTTCTTT. Its protein is CASSISTGNTEAFF.

V gene TRBV29-1 combines with J gene TRBJ1-1; TRBD1 is a possible D gene (5 bases). V lost 6 bases and J lost 1, with 18 bases in between. This CDR3 has 15 residues. CDR1 is SQVTM and CDR2 is ANQGSEA in the germline V gene. In nucleotides, the CDR3 is TGCAGCGTCGGGGGGTCCGTTTCTGGGAACACTGAAGCTTTCTTT. Protein: CSVGGSVSGNTEAFF.

This clonotype has a handful of counts. This chain uses TRBV5-6 with TRBJ1-5; 8 bases fit TRBD1. This CDR3 spans 14 amino acids. From germline, CDR1 is SGHDT and CDR2 YYEEEE. Trimming at V came to 3 bases and at J to 3 bases, leaving 2 bases not matched to a gene. In DNA form, the CDR3 reads TGTGCCAGCAGCTCGACAGGGGTCAATCAGCCCCAGCATTTT. Translation gives CASSSTGVNQPQHF.